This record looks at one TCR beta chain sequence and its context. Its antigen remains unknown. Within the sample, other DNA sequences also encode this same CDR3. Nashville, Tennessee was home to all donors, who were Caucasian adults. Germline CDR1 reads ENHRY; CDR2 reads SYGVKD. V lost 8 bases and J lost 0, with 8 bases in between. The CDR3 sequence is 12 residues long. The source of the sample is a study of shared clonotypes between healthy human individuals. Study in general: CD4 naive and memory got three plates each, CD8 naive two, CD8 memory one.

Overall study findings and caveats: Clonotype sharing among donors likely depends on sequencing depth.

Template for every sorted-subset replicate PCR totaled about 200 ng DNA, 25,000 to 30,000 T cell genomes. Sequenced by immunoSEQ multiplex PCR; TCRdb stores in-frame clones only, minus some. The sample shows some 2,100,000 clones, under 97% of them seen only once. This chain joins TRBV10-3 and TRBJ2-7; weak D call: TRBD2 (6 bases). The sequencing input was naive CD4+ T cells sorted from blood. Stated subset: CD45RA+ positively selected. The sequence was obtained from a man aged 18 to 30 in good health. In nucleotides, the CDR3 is TGTGCCATCCGGGACTCCTCCTACGAGCAGTACTTC. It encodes CAIRDSSYEQYF.